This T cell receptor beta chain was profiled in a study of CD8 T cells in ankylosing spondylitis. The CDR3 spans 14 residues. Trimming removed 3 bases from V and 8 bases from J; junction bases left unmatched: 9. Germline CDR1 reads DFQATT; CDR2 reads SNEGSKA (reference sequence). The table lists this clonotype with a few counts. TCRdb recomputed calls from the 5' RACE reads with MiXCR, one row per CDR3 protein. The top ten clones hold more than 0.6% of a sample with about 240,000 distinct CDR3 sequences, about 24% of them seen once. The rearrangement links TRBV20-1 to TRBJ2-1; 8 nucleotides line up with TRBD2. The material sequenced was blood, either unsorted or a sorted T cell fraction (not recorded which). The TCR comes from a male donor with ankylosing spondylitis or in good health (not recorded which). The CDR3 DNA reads TGCAGTGCTAGCGGGGGGGCGGCGAACGATGAGCAGTTCTTC. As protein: CSASGGAANDEQFF.